Each of the 22 T cell receptor beta chains below was sequenced from the same sample in a study of blood T cells in healthy people across ages. Combining a sample-barcoded 5' primer with a J-beta primer mix, a second PCR ran for 7 to 11 cycles. Using its own MiXCR run on the 5' RACE reads, TCRdb lists one record per CDR3 protein. The table includes about 780,000 distinct CDR3 sequences, about 46% detected once. The sequenced sample was blood. The receptor source for this set is a man older than 75 in good health.

The chain carries TRBV14 and TRBJ2-1, with D maybe TRBD2 (6 bases). This CDR3 region has 17 residues. CDR1 and CDR2 (germline): SGHDN, FVKESK. Trimming took off 4 bases at V and 1 base at J, with 17 bases between the two ends. The CDR3 here is CASSLRSGVGSYNEQFF. CDR3 sequence (DNA): TGTGCCAGCAGCCTACGCTCGGGGGTTGGGTCCTACAATGAGCAGTTCTTC.

The V and J genes are TRBV27 and TRBJ2-5; no definite D call. Germline V CDR1 and CDR2: MNHEY, SMNVEV (reference sequence). The CDR3 covers 14 residues. V was cut by 2 bases and J by 5 bases, with 12 bases left in between. The CDR3 DNA sequence: TGTGCCAGCAGTTTAATTGGTGGCGCTGAGACCCAGTACTTC. It specifies CASSLIGGAETQYF.

This clonotype was seen more than once but under ten times. The chain joins TRBV7-2 to TRBJ2-7; D is unresolved. Germline V gives CDR1 SGHTA, CDR2 FQGNSA. Between the trimmed V and J ends, which lost 5 bases and 1 base, there was a span of 12 bases. This CDR3 comprises 14 residues. The CDR3 loop is CASSLMGPSYEQYF. DNA for the CDR3: TGTGCCAGCAGCCTCATGGGTCCTTCCTACGAGCAGTACTTC.

This rearrangement joins TRBV7-9 to TRBJ1-1; D is unresolved. V lost 5 bases, J lost 1 base, and 14 bases lay in between. CDR1 is SEHNR, CDR2 FQNEAQ, per germline (reference sequence). The CDR3 is 15 amino acids. The CDR3 here is CASSAVDWANTEAFF. The CDR3 DNA follows: TGTGCCAGCAGCGCCGTAGATTGGGCGAACACTGAAGCTTTCTTT. The full variable domain, its missing parts supplied by reference TRBV7-9 and TRBJ1-1, is DTGVSQNPRHKITKRGQNVTFRCDPISEHNRLYWYRQTLGQGPEFLTYFQNEAQLEKSRLLSDRFSAERPKGSFSTLEIQRTEQGDSAMYLCASSAVDWANTEAFFGQGTRLTVV.

This clonotype was detected a few times. V usage is TRBV2 and J usage is TRBJ2-1; 7 bases agree with TRBD1. In germline, CDR1 is SNHLY, CDR2 FYNNEI. J lost 4 bases, V lost 7 bases, and 7 bases had no gene match. CDR3 length equals 14 residues. The CDR3 DNA follows: TGTGCCAGCAACCGGGACAGACTTTACAATGAGCAGTTCTTC. Encoded protein: CASNRDRLYNEQFF.

This chain links TRBV6-2 or TRBV6-3 with TRBJ2-6, with D possibly being TRBD1 or TRBD2 (5 bases each). The CDR3 has 17 amino acids. Looked up from germline, CDR1 is MNHEY and CDR2 is SVGEGT. Trimming removed 0 bases at V and 4 bases at J, with 13 bases between. The CDR3 region has the DNA TGTGCCAGCAGTTACTCGACGGCAGGGAGAGGGGCCAACGTCCTGACTTTC. Amino acid sequence: CASSYSTAGRGANVLTF.

J is TRBJ1-2 and V is TRBV20-1; D possibly corresponds to TRBD1 (6 bases). The germline gives CDR1 DFQATT, CDR2 SNEGSKA (reference sequence). The CDR3 loop spans 13 amino acids. V was pared by 3 bases and J by 5 bases, with 13 bases between. The CDR3, as DNA: TGCAGTGCTAGTTCCGGGGGCGCGTATGGCTACACCTTC. It specifies CSASSGGAYGYTF.

This clonotype was picked up a small number of times. The CDR3 coding sequence is TGCAGTGCTCTCGATTCCCGTGCCTACAATGAGCAGTTCTTC. Its protein is CSALDSRAYNEQFF. The J gene is TRBJ2-1, the V gene TRBV20-1; D remains ambiguous. Germline lookup yields CDR1 DFQATT and CDR2 SNEGSKA (reference sequence). Trimming took off 5 bases at V and 2 bases at J, with 13 bases between the two ends. CDR3 length equals 14 residues.

The J gene is TRBJ1-1, the V gene TRBV12-3 or TRBV12-4; possibly TRBD1 for D (5 bases). V lost 2 bases, J lost 7 bases, and 14 bases lay in between. The CDR3 is 14 amino acids. As DNA, the CDR3 is TGTGCCAGCAGTTTAAGGGGTCCGGTGGGTGAAGCTTTCTTT. This translates into CASSLRGPVGEAFF.

This clonotype was counted a few times. The chain couples TRBV5-1 to TRBJ2-4; the D gene could be TRBD1 or TRBD2 (6 bases each). The DNA end lines up better with TRBJ2-7; the J call may be wrong. CDR1 is SGHRS, CDR2 YFSETQ, per germline. This CDR3 is built from 14 residues. For the CDR3, the DNA is TGCGCCAGCAGCTACGAGGGGGGCACCTACGAGCAGTACTTC. It translates to CASSYEGGTYEQYF.

This clonotype was counted only a few times. As DNA, the CDR3 is TGTGCCAGCTCACCACGCTCGTACCAAGAGACCCAGTACTTC. It translates to CASSPRSYQETQYF. V gene TRBV18 combines with J gene TRBJ2-5, with no clear D. Germline CDR1 is KGHSH and CDR2 is LQKENI. Between the trimmed V and J ends, which lost 1 base and 0 bases, there was a span of 6 bases. The length of the CDR3 is 14 residues.

This clonotype was seen a few times. V gene TRBV11-1 combines with J gene TRBJ2-1, with 9 bases matching TRBD2. The CDR3 covers 15 residues. Germline CDR1 reads SGHAT; CDR2 reads FQDESV (reference sequence). The V and J ends lost 5 bases and 5 bases, in that order; junction bases with no gene match: 7. The CDR3, as DNA: TGTGCCAGCAGCAACCTAGCGGGACAAGACAATGAGCAGTTCTTC. As protein: CASSNLAGQDNEQFF.

Concerning this clonotype itself: The junction differs from germline at one of its ends, possibly a read error. The V call is TRBV6-1, the J call TRBJ1-2; D possibly corresponds to TRBD1 (5 bases). The CDR3 length is 14 residues. Germline V CDR1 and CDR2: MNHNS, SASEGT. CDR3 nucleotide sequence: TGTGTCAGCAGTGAAGGCAGGGCCGCAACTGGCTACACCTTC. This sequence encodes CVSSEGRAATGYTF.

This sequence joins TRBV6-2 or TRBV6-3 and TRBJ1-1; D uncertain. This CDR3 has 13 residues. CDR1 is MNHEY, CDR2 SVGEGT, per germline. V was cut by 2 bases and J by 3 bases, with 7 bases left in between. The CDR3 loop reads CASSYGLYTEAFF. Written as DNA, the CDR3 is TGTGCCAGCAGTTACGGGCTATACACTGAAGCTTTCTTT.

V usage is TRBV7-9 and J usage is TRBJ2-7, with 15 bases aligning to TRBD2. V was clipped by 5 bases and J by 0 bases; unmatched bases: 5. This CDR3 comprises 17 residues. Germline V lookup: CDR1 SEHNR, CDR2 FQNEAQ (reference sequence). The CDR3, as DNA: TGTGCCAGCAGCGGACTAGCGGGAGGGGGAGACTCCTACGAGCAGTACTTC. It translates to CASSGLAGGGDSYEQYF.

This clonotype showed up just once. A read error is possible here, since a much larger clone lies one base away. The chain combines TRBV7-2 with TRBJ2-1; 7 positions match TRBD2. Trimming at V came to 6 bases and at J to 4 bases, leaving 9 bases not matched to a gene. CDR1 SGHTA and CDR2 FQGNSA come from the germline V gene. There are 15 residues in the CDR3. The CDR3 DNA sequence: TGTGCCAGCAGTATGCCGGGGGAGGGATACAATGAGCAGTTCTTC. As protein: CASSMPGEGYNEQFF.

The J gene is TRBJ2-1, the V gene TRBV20-1; the D gene is possibly TRBD2 (5 bases). The CDR3 length is 14 residues. V lost 3 bases to trimming and J lost 1 base, with 10 bases between them. CDR1 is DFQATT, CDR2 SNEGSKA, per germline (reference sequence). In DNA form, the CDR3 reads TGCAGTGCTAGTTGGCGGAGGTCCTACAATGAGCAGTTCTTC. This translates into CSASWRRSYNEQFF.

The chain combines TRBV29-1 with TRBJ2-7, with 10 bases aligning to TRBD1. With V trimmed by 6 bases and J by 6 bases, 8 bases remained unmatched. Germline-derived CDR1 and CDR2 are SQVTM and ANQGSEA. The CDR3 runs to 13 residues. The CDR3 DNA follows: TGCAGCGTCGGACAGGGGGGAATCGGCGAGCAGTACTTC. It specifies CSVGQGGIGEQYF.

The V and J genes are TRBV5-1 and TRBJ2-4; 7 positions match TRBD1. The CDR3 runs 14 residues. Germline V gene sequence: CDR1 SGHRS, CDR2 YFSETQ. J lost 7 bases, V lost 1 base, and 5 bases had no gene match. The CDR3 loop reads CASSLQDRANIQYF. In DNA, the CDR3 is TGCGCCAGCAGCTTGCAAGACAGGGCCAACATTCAGTACTTC.

J is TRBJ2-3 and V is TRBV6-1; D gene unclear. This CDR3 is 17 amino acids long. V dropped 0 bases and J dropped 6 bases, with 19 bases sitting between them. Germline assignment: CDR1 MNHNS and CDR2 SASEGT. CDR3 protein: CASSEAKRLPSIDTQYF. The CDR3 DNA sequence: TGTGCCAGCAGTGAAGCGAAAAGACTGCCCAGTATCGATACGCAGTATTTT.

This clonotype was seen a handful of times. V is TRBV7-9 and J is TRBJ1-6, with unresolved D. V gave up 2 bases and J gave up 9 bases, with 14 bases separating them. Germline-derived CDR1 and CDR2 are SEHNR and FQNEAQ (reference sequence). There are 15 residues in the CDR3. The CDR3 DNA is TGTGCCAGCAGCTTATCCGCAGCCAGAGGTTCACCCCTCCACTTT. It encodes CASSLSAARGSPLHF.

CDR3 bases: TGTGCCATCAGTGAGAACAGGGATTTGGAGACCCAGTACTTC. Its translation: CAISENRDLETQYF. The rearrangement joins TRBV10-3 to TRBJ2-5; possible D gene TRBD1, 6 bases. The CDR3 spans 14 residues. Germline loops: CDR1 ENHRY, CDR2 SYGVKD. The V end was cut by 2 bases, the J end by 5 bases, with 12 bases between.